The source of this T cell receptor beta chain is a study of control samples from healthy donors and cancer patients. V was cut by 5 bases and J by 4 bases, with 18 bases left in between. CDR1 and CDR2 from the germline V gene are SGHVS and FQNEAQ. The CDR3 has 15 residues. This clone was observed a few times. Profiled with immunoSEQ multiplex PCR; TCRdb holds only in-frame clones, not every one. Among about 140,000 clones, more than 80% were seen once, and the ten largest hold 5.5% to 9%. J is TRBJ2-7 and V is TRBV7-8, with D perhaps matching TRBD1 or TRBD2 (5 bases each). The source material was blood. The receptor's source is a man between 18 and 29 years old in good health. The chain's CDR3 is CASSPWGSEGYEQYF. The DNA for the CDR3 is TGTGCCAGCAGCCCTTGGGGCAGTGAGGGGTACGAGCAGTACTTC.